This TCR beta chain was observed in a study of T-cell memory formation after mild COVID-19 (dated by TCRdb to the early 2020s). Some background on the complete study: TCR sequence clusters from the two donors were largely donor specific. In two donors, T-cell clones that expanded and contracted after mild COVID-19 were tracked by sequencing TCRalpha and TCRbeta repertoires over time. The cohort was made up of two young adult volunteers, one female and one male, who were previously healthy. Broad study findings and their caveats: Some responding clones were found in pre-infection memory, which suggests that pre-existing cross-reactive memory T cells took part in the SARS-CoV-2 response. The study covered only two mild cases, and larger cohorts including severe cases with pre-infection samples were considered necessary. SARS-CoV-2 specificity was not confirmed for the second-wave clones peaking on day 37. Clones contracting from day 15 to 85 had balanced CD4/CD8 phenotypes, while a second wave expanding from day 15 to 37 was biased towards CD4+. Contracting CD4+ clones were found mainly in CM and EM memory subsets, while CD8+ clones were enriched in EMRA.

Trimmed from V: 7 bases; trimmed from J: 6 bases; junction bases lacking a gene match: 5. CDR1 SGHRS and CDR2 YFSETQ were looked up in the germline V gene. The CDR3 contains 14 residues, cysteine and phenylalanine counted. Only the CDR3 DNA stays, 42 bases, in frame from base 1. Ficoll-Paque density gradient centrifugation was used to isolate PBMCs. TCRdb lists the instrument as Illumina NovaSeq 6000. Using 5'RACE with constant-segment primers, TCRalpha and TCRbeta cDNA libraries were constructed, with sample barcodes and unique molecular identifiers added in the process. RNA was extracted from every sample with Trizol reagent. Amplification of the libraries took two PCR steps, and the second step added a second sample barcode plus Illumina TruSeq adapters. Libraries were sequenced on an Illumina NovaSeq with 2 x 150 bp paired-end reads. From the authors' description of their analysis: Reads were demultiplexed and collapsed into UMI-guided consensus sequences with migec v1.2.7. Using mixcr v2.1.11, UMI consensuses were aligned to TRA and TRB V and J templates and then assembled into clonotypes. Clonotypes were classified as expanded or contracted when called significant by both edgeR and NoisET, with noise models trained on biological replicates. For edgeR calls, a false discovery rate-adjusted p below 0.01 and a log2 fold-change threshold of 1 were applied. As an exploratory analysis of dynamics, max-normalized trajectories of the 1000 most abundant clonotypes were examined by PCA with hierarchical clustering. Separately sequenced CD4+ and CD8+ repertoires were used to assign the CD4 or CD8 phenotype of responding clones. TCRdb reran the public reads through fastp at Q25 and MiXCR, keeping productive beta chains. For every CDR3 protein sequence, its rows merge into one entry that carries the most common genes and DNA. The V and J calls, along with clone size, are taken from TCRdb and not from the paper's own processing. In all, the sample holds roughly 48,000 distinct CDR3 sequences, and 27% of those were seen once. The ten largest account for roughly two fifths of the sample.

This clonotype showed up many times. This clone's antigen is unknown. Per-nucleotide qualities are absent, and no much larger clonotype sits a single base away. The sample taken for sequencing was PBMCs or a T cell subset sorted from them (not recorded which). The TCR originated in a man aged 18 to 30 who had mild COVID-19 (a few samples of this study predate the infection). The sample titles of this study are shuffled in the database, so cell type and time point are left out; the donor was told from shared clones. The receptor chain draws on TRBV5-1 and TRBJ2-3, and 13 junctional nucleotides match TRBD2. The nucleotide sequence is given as TGCGCCAGCCGACTAGCGGGGGGAAGCGATACGCAGTATTTT. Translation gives CASRLAGGSDTQYF.